This is a list of T cell receptor beta chains from one sample in a study of blood T cell repertoires in COVID-19. This table comes from immunoSEQ multiplex PCR, and its TCRdb copy is limited to in-frame clones, with some not included. The profile covers approximately 91,000 clones, with 75% to 85% appearing a single time and under 20% taken by the ten largest. Sequencing was performed on peripheral blood. These receptors were collected from a human donor in a cohort sampled during active COVID-19. The CDR3 runs from the conserved cysteine through the conserved F or W. Fields, in order: CDR3 DNA, CDR3 protein, D gene, J gene, clone size, V gene. The D gene is left open where the match is weak. The listing skips clone size in some rows; elsewhere it reads once, few, many or a size class.

cdr3_nt: TGTGCCATCAGTGAGTCTGGAGGTGAGGCTTTCTTT
cdr3_aa: CAISESGGEAFF
d_call: .
j_call: TRBJ1-1
clone_size: once
v_call: TRBV10-3

cdr3_nt: TGTGCCAGCAGCCCGTGGACTAGCGGGGGTGGAGATGAGCAGTTCTTC
cdr3_aa: CASSPWTSGGGDEQFF
d_call: TRBD2
j_call: TRBJ2-1
clone_size: .
v_call: TRBV3-1/TRBV3-2

cdr3_nt: TGCGCCAGCAGCCGGACGACTAATCAAGAGACCCAGTACTTC
cdr3_aa: CASSRTTNQETQYF
d_call: .
j_call: TRBJ2-5
clone_size: .
v_call: TRBV5-1

cdr3_nt: TGTGCCAGCAGTCCTTCCGGGACAGGGGGCTTTCGTGAAAAACTGTTTTTT
cdr3_aa: CASSPSGTGGFREKLFF
d_call: TRBD1
j_call: TRBJ1-4
clone_size: .
v_call: TRBV28

cdr3_nt: TGTGCCAGCAGCTCGATTCGGACTCGAGGGGAGCAGTACTTC
cdr3_aa: CASSSIRTRGEQYF
d_call: .
j_call: TRBJ2-7
clone_size: .
v_call: TRBV5-5

cdr3_nt: TGTGCCAGCAGTTACCTCATGGGGGGGCCCAGGGAAGATTCACCCCTCCACTTT
cdr3_aa: CASSYLMGGPREDSPLHF
d_call: .
j_call: TRBJ1-6
clone_size: .
v_call: TRBV27

cdr3_nt: TGTGCCAGCAGCTTGGGGGACAGATACACTGAAGCTTTCTTT
cdr3_aa: CASSLGDRYTEAFF
d_call: TRBD1
j_call: TRBJ1-1
clone_size: .
v_call: TRBV5-8

cdr3_nt: TGTGCCAGCAGTCCCTTGGGAGGGCCGAACATTCAGTACTTC
cdr3_aa: CASSPLGGPNIQYF
d_call: TRBD2
j_call: TRBJ2-4
clone_size: .
v_call: TRBV28

cdr3_nt: TGTGCCAGCTCTGAGCGGTCCTCCTACGAGCAGTACTTC
cdr3_aa: CASSERSSYEQYF
d_call: .
j_call: TRBJ2-7
clone_size: .
v_call: TRBV6-5

cdr3_nt: TGTGCCAGCACCACTTGGGGGGGGAAAACCACTGAAGCTTTCTTT
cdr3_aa: CASTTWGGKTTEAFF
d_call: .
j_call: TRBJ1-1
clone_size: .
v_call: TRBV6-5

cdr3_nt: TGTGCCAGCAGACGCGTTACTGGACTAGCCTCCCCAGATACGCAGTATTTT
cdr3_aa: CASRRVTGLASPDTQYF
d_call: TRBD2
j_call: TRBJ2-3
clone_size: .
v_call: TRBV27

cdr3_nt: TGCGCCACCCAGACAGGCCCGAACACTGAAGCTTTCTTT
cdr3_aa: CATQTGPNTEAFF
d_call: .
j_call: TRBJ1-1
clone_size: .
v_call: TRBV10-1

cdr3_nt: TGTGCCAGCAGTAACCTATACAGGGAAGAGGGCTACACCTTC
cdr3_aa: CASSNLYREEGYTF
d_call: .
j_call: TRBJ1-2
clone_size: few
v_call: TRBV6-5

cdr3_nt: TGTGCCAGCAGCTCCTTAACAGGGGGAACGGGTGGCTACACCTTC
cdr3_aa: CASSSLTGGTGGYTF
d_call: TRBD1
j_call: TRBJ1-2
clone_size: once
v_call: TRBV7-9

cdr3_nt: TGTGCCAGCAGCTCCCAACTGACTAGCGGGACCGAGCAGTACTTC
cdr3_aa: CASSSQLTSGTEQYF
d_call: TRBD2
j_call: TRBJ2-7
clone_size: .
v_call: TRBV7-9

cdr3_nt: TGTGCCAGCAGCTGGGTGACAGGGGCGGACACTGAAGCTTTCTTT
cdr3_aa: CASSWVTGADTEAFF
d_call: TRBD1
j_call: TRBJ1-1
clone_size: once
v_call: TRBV7-9

cdr3_nt: TGTGCCAGCAGCCGGACTAGCGGCCTATACGAGCAGTACTTC
cdr3_aa: CASSRTSGLYEQYF
d_call: TRBD2
j_call: TRBJ2-7
clone_size: .
v_call: TRBV7-9

cdr3_nt: TGTGCCAGCAGCTTAGCGGCGGGGGAGACTGAAGCTTTCTTT
cdr3_aa: CASSLAAGETEAFF
d_call: .
j_call: TRBJ1-1
clone_size: once
v_call: TRBV7-2

cdr3_nt: TGTGCCAGCAGCTTAGTGGGGTCTAGCGAACGCGATACGCAGTATTTT
cdr3_aa: CASSLVGSSERDTQYF
d_call: .
j_call: TRBJ2-3
clone_size: .
v_call: TRBV7-8

cdr3_nt: TGTGCCAGCAGCCAAACTAGCGGGAGCCGCAATGAGCAGTTCTTC
cdr3_aa: CASSQTSGSRNEQFF
d_call: TRBD2
j_call: TRBJ2-1
clone_size: .
v_call: TRBV3-1/TRBV3-2

cdr3_nt: TGTGCCAGCTCACCCTTGGACAGAAGCTCCTACGAGCAGTACTTC
cdr3_aa: CASSPLDRSSYEQYF
d_call: .
j_call: TRBJ2-7
clone_size: .
v_call: TRBV18

cdr3_nt: TGTGCCAGCAGCCTATGGTCGGGGGATATCTACAATGAGCAGTTCTTC
cdr3_aa: CASSLWSGDIYNEQFF
d_call: .
j_call: TRBJ2-1
clone_size: .
v_call: TRBV4-2

cdr3_nt: TGTGCCAGCAGCTTAGTACCCGGGAATAATGAGCAGTTCTTC
cdr3_aa: CASSLVPGNNEQFF
d_call: .
j_call: TRBJ2-1
clone_size: .
v_call: TRBV7-7

cdr3_nt: TGTGCCAGCAGCCCGACGGTGCGGGAAGGCGAGCAGTACTTC
cdr3_aa: CASSPTVREGEQYF
d_call: .
j_call: TRBJ2-7
clone_size: .
v_call: TRBV7-2

cdr3_nt: TGTGCCTGGAGGCCCGGGGGGACTTTCCGGGGAGAAAAACTGTTTTTT
cdr3_aa: CAWRPGGTFRGEKLFF
d_call: .
j_call: TRBJ1-4
clone_size: .
v_call: TRBV30

cdr3_nt: TGTGCCAGCAGTTTTCCCGCCGTGGGAGGCCTCCAGCCCCAGCATTTT
cdr3_aa: CASSFPAVGGLQPQHF
d_call: .
j_call: TRBJ1-5
clone_size: .
v_call: TRBV28

cdr3_nt: TGTGCCAGCCAGGCCCTCCGGGGGGCAGCACCCTACGAGCAGTACTTC
cdr3_aa: CASQALRGAAPYEQYF
d_call: .
j_call: TRBJ2-7
clone_size: .
v_call: TRBV28

cdr3_nt: TGTGCCAGCAGCCTGGCGCGGGATGGCTACACCTTC
cdr3_aa: CASSLARDGYTF
d_call: .
j_call: TRBJ1-2
clone_size: .
v_call: TRBV12-3/TRBV12-4

cdr3_nt: TGTGCCAGTAGTCCTCGCACAGGTACGCAGTATTTT
cdr3_aa: CASSPRTGTQYF
d_call: .
j_call: TRBJ2-3
clone_size: .
v_call: TRBV19